This T cell receptor (beta chain) was identified in a study of control samples from healthy donors and cancer patients. This CDR3 is 16 amino acids long. V lost 4 bases, J lost 6 bases, and 10 bases stayed unmatched. The germline V gene encodes CDR1 LNHDA and CDR2 SQIVND (reference sequence). Using immunoSEQ multiplex PCR, the repertoire was profiled, and TCRdb retains in-frame clones only, with some absent. The sample shows 170,000 or so clones, 94% of them seen only once. The source of this sequence is a woman between 35 and 50 years old in good health. V usage is TRBV19 and J usage is TRBJ1-3; 9 bases agree with TRBD1. The sequenced sample consisted of blood. The CDR3 DNA reads TGTGCCAGTAGTACGGGACAGGGAGGTCGGGAAAACACCATATATTTT. This gives the protein CASSTGQGGRENTIYF.